This T cell receptor (beta chain) was identified in a study of CD8+ T cells in alopecia areata. RNA was extracted and reverse transcribed into cDNA as the sequencing template. Profiling relied on immunoSEQ multiplex PCR, and the TCRdb table lists in-frame clones only, not all of them. This table holds 40,000 to 50,000 clones, around 71% found once. Stated treatment: oral pan-JAK inhibitor, 5-10 mg twice daily. This TCR came from a human donor with alopecia areata. The sequenced sample was CD8+ T cells sorted from blood, obtained at week 4, from a patient treated with tofacitinib.

The CDR3 region has the DNA TGTGCCAGCAGTGAGTCTTCTGCTTTCTTT. The encoded protein is CASSESSAFF. The chain combines TRBV2 with TRBJ1-1; no firm D call. V lost 3 bases, J lost 11 bases, and 7 bases lay in between. Germline V gene sequence: CDR1 SNHLY, CDR2 FYNNEI. The CDR3 loop spans 10 amino acids.